This T cell receptor (beta chain) is from a study of graft-versus-host responses after intestinal transplantation. Study details: Those transplanted obtained multivisceral, liver-intestinal, or isolated intestinal grafts.

In regard to this clone: Its antigen is not known.

V lost 4 bases and J lost 4, with 15 bases in between. The CDR3 is 14 amino acids. The germline gives CDR1 SQVTM, CDR2 ANQGSEA. Broader study findings: The authors found GvH clones in recipient marrow, some appearing first in ileum or blood. Maximum circulating GvH clone levels tracked with early post-transplant HvG decreases.

Measured with immunoSEQ multiplex PCR; TCRdb has only the in-frame clones, and not every one. The sample contains around 99,000 clones, 87% of which appear only once. This sample comprised unstimulated CD4+ T cells sorted from spleen or lymph node cells, obtained before transplant. The receptor comes from a human donor who was the organ donor for an intestinal transplant. The chain combines TRBV29-1 with TRBJ2-3; possible D gene TRBD2, 6 bases. The CDR3 region has the DNA TGCAGCGTTGTTTGGGGGGTCCTGGCAGATACGCAGTATTTT. It encodes CSVVWGVLADTQYF.